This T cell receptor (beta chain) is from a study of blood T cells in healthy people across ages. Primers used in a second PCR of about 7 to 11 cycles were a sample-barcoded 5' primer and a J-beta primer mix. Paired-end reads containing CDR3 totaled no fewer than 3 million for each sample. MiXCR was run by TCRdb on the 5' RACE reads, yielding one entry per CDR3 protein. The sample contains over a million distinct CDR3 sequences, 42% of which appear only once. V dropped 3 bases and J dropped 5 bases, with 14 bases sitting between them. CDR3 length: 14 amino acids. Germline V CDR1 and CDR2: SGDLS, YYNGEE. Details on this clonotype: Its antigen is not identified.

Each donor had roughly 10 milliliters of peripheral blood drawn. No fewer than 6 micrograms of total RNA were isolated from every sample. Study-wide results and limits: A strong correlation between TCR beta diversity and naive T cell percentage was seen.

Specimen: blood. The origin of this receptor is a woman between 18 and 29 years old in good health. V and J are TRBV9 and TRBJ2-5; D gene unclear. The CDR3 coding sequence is TGTGCCAGCAGCGCCACAGCCCAAGGGGAGACCCAGTACTTC. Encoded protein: CASSATAQGETQYF.